A selection of T cell receptor beta chains follows, all from one sample in a study of T cell repertoires in ileal Crohn's disease. TCRdb's copy holds only in-frame clones and misses some; the assay was immunoSEQ multiplex PCR. The sample lists some 9,200 clones, 79% seen once, with 15% to 20% in the top ten. Sequencing was done on a sample of ileal tissue. The source is an adult with Crohn's disease. Each CDR3 is given with its conserved first and last residue. The order of the fields is D gene, V gene, clone size, J gene, CDR3 protein, CDR3 DNA. A D gene is named only where the DNA matches it firmly. The size entry is marked missing in some rows and otherwise reads once, few, many or a size class.

D gene: TRBD1
V gene: TRBV5-1
clone size: NA
J gene: TRBJ1-2
CDR3 protein: CASSFQQGADGYTF
CDR3 DNA: TGCGCCAGCAGCTTTCAACAGGGGGCGGATGGCTACACCTTC

D gene: TRBD2
V gene: TRBV7-8
clone size: NA
J gene: TRBJ2-3
CDR3 protein: CASSPRGSTYTQYF
CDR3 DNA: TGTGCCAGCAGCCCGCGGGGGAGCACATATACGCAGTATTTT

D gene: NA
V gene: TRBV4-3
clone size: NA
J gene: TRBJ1-2
CDR3 protein: CASSLPRGGYTF
CDR3 DNA: TGCGCCAGCAGCCTGCCTCGGGGGGGCTACACCTTC

D gene: NA
V gene: TRBV6-5
clone size: NA
J gene: TRBJ2-7
CDR3 protein: CASSYSTSPNYEQYF
CDR3 DNA: TGTGCCAGCAGTTACTCAACATCACCGAACTACGAGCAGTACTTC

D gene: NA
V gene: TRBV2
clone size: few
J gene: TRBJ1-1
CDR3 protein: CASTSGGAEAFF
CDR3 DNA: TGTGCCAGCACGTCCGGAGGGGCTGAAGCTTTCTTT

D gene: TRBD1
V gene: TRBV9
clone size: NA
J gene: TRBJ1-4
CDR3 protein: CASSGGQGRNEKLFF
CDR3 DNA: TGTGCCAGCAGCGGGGGACAGGGGAGGAATGAAAAACTGTTTTTT

D gene: NA
V gene: TRBV5-4
clone size: few
J gene: TRBJ2-1
CDR3 protein: CASSLSSSFPYNEQFF
CDR3 DNA: TGTGCCAGCAGCTTGTCGTCTAGTTTCCCCTACAATGAGCAGTTCTTC

D gene: TRBD1
V gene: TRBV7-9
clone size: NA
J gene: TRBJ2-5
CDR3 protein: CASSPGTGGQETQYF
CDR3 DNA: TGTGCCAGCAGCCCCGGGACAGGGGGCCAAGAGACCCAGTACTTC

D gene: TRBD2
V gene: TRBV6-4
clone size: NA
J gene: TRBJ2-3
CDR3 protein: CASSVSPTSGTDTQYF
CDR3 DNA: TGTGCCAGCAGTGTTTCACCAACTAGCGGCACAGATACGCAGTATTTT

D gene: TRBD2
V gene: TRBV7-2
clone size: NA
J gene: TRBJ2-1
CDR3 protein: CASSYRTSGSFEQFF
CDR3 DNA: TGTGCCAGCAGCTATCGGACTAGCGGGAGCTTTGAGCAGTTCTTC

D gene: NA
V gene: TRBV11-2
clone size: NA
J gene: TRBJ2-2
CDR3 protein: CASSPQGPATGELFF
CDR3 DNA: TGTGCCAGCAGCCCCCAGGGTCCTGCAACCGGGGAGCTGTTTTTT

D gene: NA
V gene: TRBV7-7
clone size: NA
J gene: TRBJ2-1
CDR3 protein: CASSLLPEGPIQDEQFF
CDR3 DNA: TGTGCCAGCAGCTTACTTCCGGAGGGCCCTATACAGGATGAGCAGTTCTTC

D gene: NA
V gene: TRBV7-2
clone size: NA
J gene: TRBJ2-3
CDR3 protein: CASSSLGQGRTDTQYF
CDR3 DNA: TGTGCCAGCAGCTCTCTAGGGCAGGGTCGCACAGATACGCAGTATTTT

D gene: TRBD2
V gene: TRBV19
clone size: large
J gene: TRBJ2-1
CDR3 protein: CASSVTSGIYNEQFF
CDR3 DNA: TGTGCCAGTAGTGTGACTAGCGGGATCTACAATGAGCAGTTCTTC

D gene: TRBD2
V gene: TRBV5-1
clone size: few
J gene: TRBJ2-7
CDR3 protein: CASSGGTTDFSYEQYF
CDR3 DNA: TGCGCCAGCAGCGGAGGGACTACTGACTTCTCCTACGAGCAGTACTTC

D gene: NA
V gene: TRBV5-4
clone size: NA
J gene: TRBJ2-1
CDR3 protein: CASSPPLVPNNEQFF
CDR3 DNA: TGTGCCAGCAGCCCCCCCCTTGTGCCTAACAATGAGCAGTTCTTC

D gene: NA
V gene: TRBV27
clone size: NA
J gene: TRBJ1-1
CDR3 protein: CASRFRSVNTEAFF
CDR3 DNA: TGTGCCAGCAGGTTTAGGAGTGTGAACACTGAAGCTTTCTTT

D gene: TRBD2
V gene: TRBV10-3
clone size: few
J gene: TRBJ2-5
CDR3 protein: CAIRDASGSGETQYF
CDR3 DNA: TGTGCCATCAGGGATGCTAGCGGGAGCGGGGAGACCCAGTACTTC

D gene: NA
V gene: TRBV5-1
clone size: NA
J gene: TRBJ1-1
CDR3 protein: CASSPGRMNTEAFF
CDR3 DNA: TGCGCCAGCAGCCCCGGTAGAATGAACACTGAAGCTTTCTTT

D gene: TRBD1
V gene: TRBV29-1
clone size: NA
J gene: TRBJ2-7
CDR3 protein: CSVEPQGAPYEQYF
CDR3 DNA: TGCAGCGTCGAACCCCAGGGGGCCCCCTACGAGCAGTACTTC

D gene: NA
V gene: TRBV19
clone size: NA
J gene: TRBJ2-5
CDR3 protein: CASSIGDGGVEQYF
CDR3 DNA: TGTGCCAGTAGTATCGGGGATGGCGGAGTGGAGCAGTACTTC

D gene: TRBD2
V gene: TRBV7-2
clone size: NA
J gene: TRBJ2-5
CDR3 protein: CASSSSKRGVQETQYF
CDR3 DNA: TGTGCCAGCAGCTCCTCAAAGCGGGGGGTCCAAGAGACCCAGTACTTC

D gene: TRBD2
V gene: TRBV5-1
clone size: NA
J gene: TRBJ2-1
CDR3 protein: CASASIGSGVYEQFF
CDR3 DNA: TGCGCCAGCGCAAGCATCGGTAGCGGGGTTTATGAGCAGTTCTTC

D gene: TRBD1
V gene: TRBV7-9
clone size: NA
J gene: TRBJ1-1
CDR3 protein: CASSLYQGAPEAFF
CDR3 DNA: TGTGCCAGCAGCTTATATCAGGGGGCCCCTGAAGCTTTCTTT

D gene: TRBD1
V gene: TRBV6-1
clone size: NA
J gene: TRBJ2-2
CDR3 protein: CASRGDRGHGELFF
CDR3 DNA: TGTGCCAGCAGAGGGGACAGGGGGCACGGGGAGCTGTTTTTT

D gene: TRBD1
V gene: TRBV12-5
clone size: NA
J gene: TRBJ2-3
CDR3 protein: CASGSDRGLDTQYF
CDR3 DNA: TGTGCTAGTGGCTCGGACAGGGGGCTAGATACGCAGTATTTT

D gene: NA
V gene: TRBV10-1
clone size: NA
J gene: TRBJ1-1
CDR3 protein: CASSAVSEMNTEAFF
CDR3 DNA: TGCGCCAGCAGTGCCGTCAGCGAGATGAACACTGAAGCTTTCTTT

D gene: TRBD2
V gene: TRBV6-4
clone size: NA
J gene: TRBJ2-3
CDR3 protein: CASSDGAGGLDTQYF
CDR3 DNA: TGTGCCAGCAGTGACGGAGCGGGGGGTTTAGATACGCAGTATTTT

D gene: TRBD2
V gene: TRBV9
clone size: NA
J gene: TRBJ2-3
CDR3 protein: CASSPRRAGGTDTQYF
CDR3 DNA: TGTGCCAGCAGCCCCCGGAGGGCGGGGGGCACAGATACGCAGTATTTT

D gene: TRBD1
V gene: TRBV5-1
clone size: NA
J gene: TRBJ2-1
CDR3 protein: CASSFGTGGNEQFF
CDR3 DNA: TGCGCCAGCAGCTTTGGGACAGGGGGCAATGAGCAGTTCTTC

D gene: NA
V gene: TRBV11-2
clone size: NA
J gene: TRBJ2-7
CDR3 protein: CASSLDLYRLYEQYF
CDR3 DNA: TGTGCCAGCAGCTTAGATTTATACAGGCTATACGAGCAGTACTTC

D gene: NA
V gene: TRBV4-2
clone size: few
J gene: TRBJ2-3
CDR3 protein: CASSLKPGGVTDTQYF
CDR3 DNA: TGTGCCAGCAGCCTAAAGCCGGGGGGCGTCACAGATACGCAGTATTTT

D gene: NA
V gene: TRBV6-1
clone size: NA
J gene: TRBJ1-5
CDR3 protein: CASATGVRNQPQHF
CDR3 DNA: TGTGCCAGCGCAACGGGGGTCCGCAATCAGCCCCAGCATTTT

D gene: NA
V gene: TRBV29-1
clone size: NA
J gene: TRBJ2-3
CDR3 protein: CSADYSGADTQYF
CDR3 DNA: TGCAGCGCCGACTACTCAGGCGCAGATACGCAGTATTTT

D gene: NA
V gene: TRBV6-6
clone size: NA
J gene: TRBJ2-7
CDR3 protein: CASRPTASGEQYF
CDR3 DNA: TGTGCCAGCAGGCCGACAGCCTCTGGAGAGCAGTACTTC

D gene: NA
V gene: TRBV11-2
clone size: NA
J gene: TRBJ2-7
CDR3 protein: CASSLASRVRGVTPYEQYF
CDR3 DNA: TGTGCCAGCAGCTTAGCGTCTAGGGTAAGGGGTGTGACCCCCTACGAGCAGTACTTC

D gene: NA
V gene: TRBV6-5
clone size: medium-sized
J gene: TRBJ1-5
CDR3 protein: CASSPRDIQPQHF
CDR3 DNA: TGTGCCAGCAGCCCCCGGGACATCCAGCCCCAGCATTTT

D gene: TRBD1
V gene: TRBV2
clone size: NA
J gene: TRBJ2-7
CDR3 protein: CASSHGQGAFYEQYF
CDR3 DNA: TGTGCCAGCAGCCACGGACAGGGGGCTTTTTACGAGCAGTACTTC

D gene: NA
V gene: TRBV11-1
clone size: few
J gene: TRBJ2-7
CDR3 protein: CASSFGVTYEQYF
CDR3 DNA: TGTGCCAGCAGCTTCGGAGTCACCTACGAGCAGTACTTC

D gene: TRBD2
V gene: TRBV4-2
clone size: NA
J gene: TRBJ2-3
CDR3 protein: CASSQEVLAGGRLSTDTQYF
CDR3 DNA: TGTGCCAGCAGCCAAGAGGTCCTAGCGGGGGGGCGCCTAAGCACAGATACGCAGTATTTT